This T cell receptor (beta chain) came from a study of T cells in localized non-small cell lung cancer. Germline values: CDR1 MNHGY, CDR2 SAAAGT. CDR3 length equals 15 residues. V lost 2 bases and J 4 bases, leaving 15 bases between the germline ends. Data came from immunoSEQ multiplex PCR; TCRdb stores just in-frame clones and leaves some out. The profile shows fewer than 2,500 clones, more than 30% of them singletons. Study-level results: Only one tumor region went through sequencing, so heterogeneity may still be there. Patients showing higher blood T cell density tended to see longer overall survival. It was uninvolved adjacent lung that showed the highest T cell clonality, exceeding tumor. Out of the top 100 tumor clones, a median approximately 61 were seen in adjacent lung.

In this sample, this clone is large (0.1 to 1%). Antigen specificity is unknown. The material was normal lung tissue next to the tumor, obtained before any cancer treatment. The chain joins TRBV6-8 to TRBJ2-7, with D possibly called TRBD1 or TRBD2 (5 bases each). The origin of this receptor is a male donor aged 60 or over with stage I squamous cell lung carcinoma. DNA for the CDR3: TGTGCCAGCAGTTACGGGTTAGAAGGGGAGTACGAGCAGTACTTC. As protein: CASSYGLEGEYEQYF.